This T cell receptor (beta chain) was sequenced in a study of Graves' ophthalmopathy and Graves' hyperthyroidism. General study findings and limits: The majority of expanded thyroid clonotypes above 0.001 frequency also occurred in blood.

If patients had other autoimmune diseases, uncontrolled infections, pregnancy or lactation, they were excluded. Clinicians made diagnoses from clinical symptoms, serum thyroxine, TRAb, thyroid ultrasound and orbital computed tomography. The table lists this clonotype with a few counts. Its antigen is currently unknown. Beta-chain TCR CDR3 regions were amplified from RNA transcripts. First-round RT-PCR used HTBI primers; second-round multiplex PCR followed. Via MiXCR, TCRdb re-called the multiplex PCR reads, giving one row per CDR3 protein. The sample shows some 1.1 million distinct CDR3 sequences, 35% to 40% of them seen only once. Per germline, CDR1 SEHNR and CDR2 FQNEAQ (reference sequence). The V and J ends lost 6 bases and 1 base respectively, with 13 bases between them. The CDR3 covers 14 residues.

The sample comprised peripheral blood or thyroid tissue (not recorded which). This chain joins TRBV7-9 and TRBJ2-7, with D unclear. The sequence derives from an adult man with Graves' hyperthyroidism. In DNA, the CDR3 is TGTGCCAGCAGTTACATGTATCGATCCTACGAGCAGTACTTC. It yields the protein CASSYMYRSYEQYF.